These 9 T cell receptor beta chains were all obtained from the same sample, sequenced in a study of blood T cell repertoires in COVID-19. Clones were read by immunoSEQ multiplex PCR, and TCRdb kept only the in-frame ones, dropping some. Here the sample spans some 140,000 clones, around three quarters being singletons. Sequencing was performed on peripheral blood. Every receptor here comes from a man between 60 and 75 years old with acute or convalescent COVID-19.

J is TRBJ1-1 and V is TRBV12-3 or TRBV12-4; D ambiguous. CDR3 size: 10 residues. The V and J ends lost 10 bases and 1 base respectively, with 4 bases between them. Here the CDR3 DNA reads TGTGCCACCCAGAACACTGAAGCTTTCTTT. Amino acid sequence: CATQNTEAFF.

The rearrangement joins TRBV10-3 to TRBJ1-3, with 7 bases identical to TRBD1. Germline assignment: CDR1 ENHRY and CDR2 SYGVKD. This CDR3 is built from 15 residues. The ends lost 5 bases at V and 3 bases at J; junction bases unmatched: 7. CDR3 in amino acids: CAISPHDRVGNTIYF. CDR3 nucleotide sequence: TGTGCCATCAGTCCTCATGACAGGGTTGGAAACACCATATATTTT.

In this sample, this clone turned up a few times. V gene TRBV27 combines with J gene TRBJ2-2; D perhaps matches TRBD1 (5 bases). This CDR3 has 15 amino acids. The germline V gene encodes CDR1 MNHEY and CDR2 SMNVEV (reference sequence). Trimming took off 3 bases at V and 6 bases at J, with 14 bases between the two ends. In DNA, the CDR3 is TGTGCCAGCAGTTTTAGGGCAGGGAAAGCCGGGGAGCTGTTTTTT. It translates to CASSFRAGKAGELFF.

CDR3 amino acids: CASSRAGGAQSYEQYF. The CDR3, as DNA: TGTGCCAGCAGCCGAGCCGGGGGGGCGCAATCCTACGAGCAGTACTTC. The genes are TRBV3-1 (or the pseudogene TRBV3-2) and TRBJ2-7; 8 positions agree with TRBD2. The V gene end was trimmed by 4 bases and the J gene end by 1 base; junction bases not matched to a gene: 9. The CDR3 covers 16 residues. The germline V gene encodes CDR1 LGHDT and CDR2 YNNKEL (reference sequence).

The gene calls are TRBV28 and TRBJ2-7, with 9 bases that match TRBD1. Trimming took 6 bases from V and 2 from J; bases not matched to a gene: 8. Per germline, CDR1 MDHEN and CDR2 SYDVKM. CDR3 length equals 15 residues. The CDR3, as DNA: TGTGCCAGCAGGGCGGACAGGGGTCACACCTACGAGCAGTACTTC. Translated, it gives CASRADRGHTYEQYF.

The chain's CDR3 is CASSLRLAGGTSQQFF. The DNA of the CDR3 is TGTGCCAGCAGTTTAAGACTAGCGGGAGGCACTTCTCAGCAGTTCTTC. The J gene is TRBJ2-1, the V gene TRBV27; TRBD2 matches at 13 bases. Looked up from germline, CDR1 is MNHEY and CDR2 is SMNVEV (reference sequence). Trimming cost V 2 bases and J 11 bases; bases outside gene matches: 9. The CDR3 is made up of 16 amino acids.

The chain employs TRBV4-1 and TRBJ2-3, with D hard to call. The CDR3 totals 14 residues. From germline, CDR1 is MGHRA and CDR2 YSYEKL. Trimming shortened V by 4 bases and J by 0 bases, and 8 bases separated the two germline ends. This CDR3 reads CASSLIPSTDTQYF. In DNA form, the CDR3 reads TGCGCCAGCAGCCTAATCCCTAGCACAGATACGCAGTATTTT.

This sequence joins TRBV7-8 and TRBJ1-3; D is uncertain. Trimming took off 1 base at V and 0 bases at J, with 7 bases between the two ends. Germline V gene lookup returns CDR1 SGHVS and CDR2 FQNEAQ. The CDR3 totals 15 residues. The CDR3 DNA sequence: TGTGCCAGCAGCTTAGTCGCGGGCTCTGGAAACACCATATATTTT. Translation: CASSLVAGSGNTIYF.

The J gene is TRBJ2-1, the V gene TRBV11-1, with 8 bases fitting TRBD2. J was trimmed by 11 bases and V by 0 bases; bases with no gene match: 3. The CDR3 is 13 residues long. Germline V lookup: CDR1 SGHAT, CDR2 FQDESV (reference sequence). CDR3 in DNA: TGTGCCAGCAGCTTAGCCGGCGGGGGGCAGCAGTTCTTC. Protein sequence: CASSLAGGGQQFF.